The sequence of this TCR beta chain was determined in a study of blood T cell repertoires in COVID-19. The wider study: COVID-19 samples from acute and convalescent phases originated in the United States, Italy and Spain.

Those who participated ranged in age from 18 to 89 years and resided in around 22 US areas. Cohorts were determined from participant-reported clinical history. The CDR3 length is 14 residues. Germline V gives CDR1 SNHLY, CDR2 FYNNEI. J was trimmed by 4 bases and V by 4 bases; bases with no gene match: 4. Authors' methods: Estimation of nucleated cell counts was performed using reference gene primer amplification. The repertoire was sequenced with immunoSEQ multiplex PCR; TCRdb's copy has only in-frame clones and lacks some. V and J calls and clone size are copied from that table; D and trimming were computed from the DNA. The sample gives hundreds of thousands of clones, around 84% of which show up once; under 5% is in the top ten.

The chain recombines TRBV2 with TRBJ1-5, with 7 nucleotides matching TRBD1. The sequenced material came from PBMCs or T cells enriched from blood (not recorded which). The TCR comes from a young man with acute COVID-19. The CDR3, as DNA: TGTGCCAGCAGTGGACAGGGTGGTAATCAGCCCCAGCATTTT. Its translation is CASSGQGGNQPQHF. The full variable domain, rest sourced from reference TRBV2 and TRBJ1-5, is EPEVTQTPSHQVTQMGQEVILRCVPISNHLYFYWYRQILGQKVEFLVSFYNNEISEKSEIFDDQFSVERPDGSNFTLKIRSTKLEDSAMYFCASSGQGGNQPQHFGDGTRLSIL.